The sequence of this T cell receptor beta chain was determined in a study of control samples from healthy donors and cancer patients. Clones were sequenced by immunoSEQ multiplex PCR, and TCRdb holds only the in-frame ones, with some missing. Of 140,000 or so clones listed, approximately 91% were seen once; the top ten hold about 3.2%. Trimming took 3 bases from V and 6 from J; bases not matched to a gene: 7. The length of the CDR3 is 15 residues. Germline CDR1 reads KGHSH; CDR2 reads LQKENI. The table lists this clone with a count of one. Sequenced: blood. The receptor comes from a man younger than 40 in good health. The chain joins TRBV18 to TRBJ2-2, with TRBD1 matching over 7 bases. The CDR3 DNA sequence: TGTGCCAGCTCACCGACAGGGATTGGATCCGGGGAGCTGTTTTTT. Its translation is CASSPTGIGSGELFF.